This T cell receptor (beta chain) was sequenced during a study of CD8 T cells in ankylosing spondylitis. The J segment lost 6 bases and the V segment lost 0 bases, leaving 7 bases of the junction unmatched. The germline V gene encodes CDR1 SGHAT and CDR2 FQNNGV. The CDR3 totals 15 residues. TCRdb itself ran the 5' RACE reads through MiXCR, one entry per CDR3 protein. Of 150,000 to 200,000 distinct CDR3 sequences in the sample, roughly a third are singletons; the top ten hold 4.5% to 6%. The source of this sequence is a male donor with ankylosing spondylitis. The specimen was synovial fluid, either unsorted or a sorted T cell fraction (not recorded which). This rearrangement joins TRBV11-2 to TRBJ2-7; 8 bases are shared with TRBD1. The CDR3 DNA follows: TGTGCCAGCAGCTTAGAGGGCAGGGGGCTTGGCGAGCAGTACTTC. It translates to CASSLEGRGLGEQYF.